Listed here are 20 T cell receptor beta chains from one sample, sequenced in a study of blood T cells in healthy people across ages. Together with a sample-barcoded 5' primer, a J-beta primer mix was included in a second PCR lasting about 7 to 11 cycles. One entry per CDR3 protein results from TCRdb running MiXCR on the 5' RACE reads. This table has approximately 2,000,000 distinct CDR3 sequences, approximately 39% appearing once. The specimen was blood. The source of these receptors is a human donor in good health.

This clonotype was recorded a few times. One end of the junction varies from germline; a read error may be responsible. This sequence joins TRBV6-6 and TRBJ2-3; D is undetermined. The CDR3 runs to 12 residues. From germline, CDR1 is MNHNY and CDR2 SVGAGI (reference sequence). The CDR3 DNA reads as TGTGCCAGCAGTGACTCGAGAGATACGCAGTATTTT. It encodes CASSDSRDTQYF.

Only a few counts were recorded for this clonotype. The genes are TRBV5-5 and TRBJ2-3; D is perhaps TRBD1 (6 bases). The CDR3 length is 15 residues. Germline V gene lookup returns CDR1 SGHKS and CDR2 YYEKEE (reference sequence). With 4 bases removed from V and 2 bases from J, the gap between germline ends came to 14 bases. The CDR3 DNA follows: TGTGCCAGCAGCCCACGGACAGTTAACACAGATACGCAGTATTTT. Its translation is CASSPRTVNTDTQYF.

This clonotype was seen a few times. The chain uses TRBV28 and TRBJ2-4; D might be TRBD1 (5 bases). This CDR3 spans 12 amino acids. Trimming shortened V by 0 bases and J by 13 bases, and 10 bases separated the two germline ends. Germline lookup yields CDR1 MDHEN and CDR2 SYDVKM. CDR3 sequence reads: CASSLWTEKQYF. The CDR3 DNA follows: TGTGCCAGCAGTTTATGGACAGAAAAGCAGTACTTC.

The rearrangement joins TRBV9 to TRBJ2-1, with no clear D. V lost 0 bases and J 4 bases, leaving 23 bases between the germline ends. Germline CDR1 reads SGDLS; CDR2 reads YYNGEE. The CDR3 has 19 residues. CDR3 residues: CASSVAGGLRSYRYNEQFF. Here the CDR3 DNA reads TGTGCCAGCAGCGTAGCAGGTGGGCTCCGATCGTATCGGTACAATGAGCAGTTCTTC.

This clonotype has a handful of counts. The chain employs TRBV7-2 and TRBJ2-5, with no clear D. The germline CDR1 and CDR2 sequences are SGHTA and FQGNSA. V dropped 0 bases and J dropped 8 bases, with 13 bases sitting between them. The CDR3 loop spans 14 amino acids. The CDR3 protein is CASSLAFKASTQYF. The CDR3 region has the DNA TGTGCCAGCAGCTTAGCCTTTAAAGCAAGTACCCAGTACTTC.

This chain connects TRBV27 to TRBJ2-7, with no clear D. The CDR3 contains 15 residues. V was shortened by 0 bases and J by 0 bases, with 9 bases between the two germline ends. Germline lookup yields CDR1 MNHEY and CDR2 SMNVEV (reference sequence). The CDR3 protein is CASSLSQHFSYEQYF. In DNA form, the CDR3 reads TGTGCCAGCAGTTTATCACAACATTTCTCCTACGAGCAGTACTTC.

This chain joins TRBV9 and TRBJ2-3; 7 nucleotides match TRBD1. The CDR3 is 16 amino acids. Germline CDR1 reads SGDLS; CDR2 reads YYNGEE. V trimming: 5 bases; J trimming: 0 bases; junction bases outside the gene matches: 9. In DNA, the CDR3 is TGTGCCAGCAGTCTCACCCCGGGACAGAGCACAGATACGCAGTATTTT. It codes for CASSLTPGQSTDTQYF. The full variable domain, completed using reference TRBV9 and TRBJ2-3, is DSGVTQTPKHLITATGQRVTLRCSPRSGDLSVYWYQQSLDQGLQFLIQYYNGEERAKGNILERFSAQQFPDLHSELNLSSLELGDSALYFCASSLTPGQSTDTQYFGPGTRLTVL.

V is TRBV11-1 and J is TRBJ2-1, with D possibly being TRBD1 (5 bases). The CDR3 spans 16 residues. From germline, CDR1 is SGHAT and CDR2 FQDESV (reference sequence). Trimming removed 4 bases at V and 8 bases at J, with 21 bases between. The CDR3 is CASSSRVYELVHEQFF. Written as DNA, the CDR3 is TGTGCCAGCAGCTCCAGGGTTTATGAACTTGTCCATGAGCAGTTCTTC.

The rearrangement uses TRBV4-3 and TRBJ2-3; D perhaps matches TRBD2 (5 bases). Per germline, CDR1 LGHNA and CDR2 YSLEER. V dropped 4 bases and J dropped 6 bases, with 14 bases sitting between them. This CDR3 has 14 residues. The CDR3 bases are TGCGCCAGCAGCCCGGTGATTGGGGAGGATACGCAGTATTTT. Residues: CASSPVIGEDTQYF.

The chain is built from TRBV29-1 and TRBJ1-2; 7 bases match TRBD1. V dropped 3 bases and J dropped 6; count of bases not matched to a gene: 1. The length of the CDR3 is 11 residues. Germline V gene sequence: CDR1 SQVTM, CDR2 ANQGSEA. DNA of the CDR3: TGCAGCGTTGACACAGGGGATGGCTACACCTTC. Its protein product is CSVDTGDGYTF.

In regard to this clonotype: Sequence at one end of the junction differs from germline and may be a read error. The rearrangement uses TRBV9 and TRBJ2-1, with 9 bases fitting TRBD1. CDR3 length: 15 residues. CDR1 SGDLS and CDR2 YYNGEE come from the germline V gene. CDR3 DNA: TGCGCCAGCAGCCTTCAGGGACAGGGCTCCTACGAGCAGTTCTTC. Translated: CASSLQGQGSYEQFF.

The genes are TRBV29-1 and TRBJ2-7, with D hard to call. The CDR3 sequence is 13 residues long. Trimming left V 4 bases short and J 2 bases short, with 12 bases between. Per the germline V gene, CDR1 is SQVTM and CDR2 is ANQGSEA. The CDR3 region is CSVVIYSPYEQYF. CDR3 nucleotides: TGCAGCGTTGTTATCTACAGCCCCTACGAGCAGTACTTC.

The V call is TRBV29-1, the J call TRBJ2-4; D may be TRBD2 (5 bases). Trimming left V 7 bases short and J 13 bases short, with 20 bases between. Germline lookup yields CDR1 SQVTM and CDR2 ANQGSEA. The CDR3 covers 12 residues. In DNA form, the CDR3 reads TGCAGCGGCGGCAGTGATATTGGGGAGCAGTACTTC. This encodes CSGGSDIGEQYF. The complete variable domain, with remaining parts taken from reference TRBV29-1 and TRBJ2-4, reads SAVISQKPSRDICQRGTSLTIQCQVDSQVTMMFWYRQQPGQSLTLIATANQGSEATYESGFVIDKFPISRPNLTFSTLTVSNMSPEDSSIYLCSGGSDIGEQYFGAGTRLSVL.

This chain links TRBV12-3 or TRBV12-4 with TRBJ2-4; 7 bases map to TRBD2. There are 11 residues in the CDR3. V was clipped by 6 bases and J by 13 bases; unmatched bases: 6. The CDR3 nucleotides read TGTGCCAGCAGCCGGACTAGGGAGCAGTACTTC. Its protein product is CASSRTREQYF.

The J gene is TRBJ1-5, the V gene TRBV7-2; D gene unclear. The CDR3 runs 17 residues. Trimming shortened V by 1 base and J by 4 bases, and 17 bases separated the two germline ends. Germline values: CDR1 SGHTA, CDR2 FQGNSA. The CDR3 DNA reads TGTGCCAGCAGCTTAGAGTATACGTCGGCGGAGAATCAGCCCCAGCATTTT. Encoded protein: CASSLEYTSAENQPQHF. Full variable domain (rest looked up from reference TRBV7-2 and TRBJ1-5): GAGVSQSPSNKVTEKGKDVELRCDPISGHTALYWYRQSLGQGLEFLIYFQGNSAPDKSGLPSDRFSAERTGGSVSTLTIQRTQQEDSAVYLCASSLEYTSAENQPQHFGDGTRLSIL.

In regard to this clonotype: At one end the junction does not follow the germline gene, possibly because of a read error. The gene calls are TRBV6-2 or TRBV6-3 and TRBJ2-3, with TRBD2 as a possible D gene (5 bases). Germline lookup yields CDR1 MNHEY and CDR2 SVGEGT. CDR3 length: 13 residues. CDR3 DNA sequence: TGTGTCAGCAGTCCCCGAACTAGTCCCGCGCAGTATTTT. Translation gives CVSSPRTSPAQYF.

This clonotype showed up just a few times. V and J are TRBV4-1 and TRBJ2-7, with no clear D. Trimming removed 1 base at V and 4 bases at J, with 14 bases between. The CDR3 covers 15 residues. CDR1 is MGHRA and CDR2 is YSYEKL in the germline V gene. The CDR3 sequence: CASSQVNLGRYEQYF. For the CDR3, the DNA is TGCGCCAGCAGCCAAGTAAATCTTGGGCGGTACGAGCAGTACTTC.

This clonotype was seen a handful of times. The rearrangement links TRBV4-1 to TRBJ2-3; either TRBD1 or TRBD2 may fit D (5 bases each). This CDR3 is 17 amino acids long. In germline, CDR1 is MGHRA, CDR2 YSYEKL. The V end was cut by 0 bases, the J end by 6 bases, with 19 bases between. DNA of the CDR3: TGCGCCAGCAGCCAAGAGGAGGTGGGGACCGGGTTGGATACGCAGTATTTT. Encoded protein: CASSQEEVGTGLDTQYF.

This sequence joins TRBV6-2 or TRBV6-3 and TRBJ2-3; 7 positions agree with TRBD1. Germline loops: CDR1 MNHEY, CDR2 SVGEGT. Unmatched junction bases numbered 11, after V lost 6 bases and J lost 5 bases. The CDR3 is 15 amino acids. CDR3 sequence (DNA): TGTGCCAGCAGCACGGGCAAGGGGGCTGGAGATACGCAGTATTTT. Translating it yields CASSTGKGAGDTQYF.

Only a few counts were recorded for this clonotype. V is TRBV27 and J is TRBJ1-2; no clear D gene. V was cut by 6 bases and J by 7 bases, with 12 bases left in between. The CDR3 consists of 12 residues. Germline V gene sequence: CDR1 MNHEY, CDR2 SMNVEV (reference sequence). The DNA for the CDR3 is TGTGCCAGCAGCACTCTCAGCGGTGGCTACACCTTC. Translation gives CASSTLSGGYTF.